The 9 T cell receptor beta chains presented below share a single source sample, sequenced in a study of CD8+ T cells in alopecia areata. RNA extraction was followed by reverse transcription into cDNA, which acted as the sequencing template. Profiling relied on immunoSEQ multiplex PCR, and the TCRdb table lists in-frame clones only, not all of them. This sample carries around 170,000 clones, approximately 51% of them seen once, and the ten largest clones take over 9.5%. Noted treatment: oral pan-JAK inhibitor, 5-10 mg twice daily. The sample consisted of CD8+ T cells sorted from blood, taken around week 53, from a patient treated with tofacitinib. The receptor set was obtained from a human donor with alopecia areata.

This chain links TRBV29-1 with TRBJ2-2, with TRBD2 as a possible D gene (5 bases). The CDR3 is 16 residues long. CDR1 and CDR2 from the germline V gene are SQVTM and ANQGSEA. V lost 2 bases to trimming and J lost 2 bases, with 15 bases between them. The CDR3 DNA follows: TGCAGCGTTGAAATGCCTCGGGGAGCTAACACCGGGGAGCTGTTTTTT. As protein: CSVEMPRGANTGELFF.

The rearrangement uses TRBV4-3 and TRBJ1-2, with D uncertain. Germline V gene data show CDR1 as LGHNA and CDR2 as YSLEER. This CDR3 comprises 12 residues. With 1 base removed from V and 5 bases from J, the gap between germline ends came to 5 bases. DNA for the CDR3: TGCGCCAGCAGCCAAGCCGGGTATGGCTACACCTTC. As protein: CASSQAGYGYTF.

This sequence joins TRBV7-2 and TRBJ1-3, with 10 bases matching TRBD1. The CDR3 has 16 residues. Per the germline V gene, CDR1 is SGHTA and CDR2 is FQGNSA. V was clipped by 2 bases and J by 0 bases; unmatched bases: 1. The CDR3 DNA follows: TGTGCCAGCAGCTTACGGACAGGGGGCTCTGGAAACACCATATATTTT. This gives the protein CASSLRTGGSGNTIYF.

V is TRBV4-1 and J is TRBJ2-3, with unresolved D. CDR3 size: 16 residues. The germline V gene has CDR1 MGHRA and CDR2 YSYEKL. Trimming removed 0 bases from V and 0 bases from J, with 10 bases in between. The DNA of the CDR3 is TGCGCCAGCAGCCAAGATCGGTCAGCTAGCACAGATACGCAGTATTTT. Amino acid sequence: CASSQDRSASTDTQYF.

In this sample, this clone turned up a few times. The chain is built from TRBV15 and TRBJ1-3, with D uncertain. The V gene lost 2 bases and the J gene lost 4 bases, with 6 bases spanning the gap. The CDR3 runs 13 residues. The germline V gene encodes CDR1 LNHNV and CDR2 YYDKDF (reference sequence). The CDR3, as DNA: TGTGCCACCAGCAGACCAGAAGGAAACACCATATATTTT. Translation: CATSRPEGNTIYF.

V is TRBV5-6 and J is TRBJ1-6, with 10 bases fitting TRBD1. Germline V gene sequence: CDR1 SGHDT, CDR2 YYEEEE. This CDR3 is built from 13 residues. V lost 8 bases to trimming and J lost 10 bases; unmatched junction nucleotides: 6. CDR3 in amino acids: CASRDRGSSPLHF. CDR3 in DNA: TGTGCCAGTAGGGACAGGGGTTCATCACCCCTCCACTTT.

CDR3 amino acids: CASSIAFSTDTQYF. As DNA, the CDR3 is TGTGCCAGTAGTATTGCCTTTAGCACAGATACGCAGTATTTT. The chain uses TRBV19 and TRBJ2-3; D call uncertain. The CDR3 extends over 14 amino acids. Germline V gene data show CDR1 as LNHDA and CDR2 as SQIVND (reference sequence). Trimming cost V 3 bases and J 0 bases, with 7 bases left between them.

This clone was seen more than once but under ten times. The chain is built from TRBV7-9 and TRBJ1-6; TRBD1 matches 8 bases. The germline gives CDR1 SEHNR, CDR2 FQNEAQ (reference sequence). V was pared by 1 base and J by 4 bases, with 0 bases of the junction left unmatched. This CDR3 is 15 amino acids long. Here the CDR3 DNA reads TGTGCCAGCAGCTTAGACAGGGGGTATAATTCACCCCTCCACTTT. It encodes CASSLDRGYNSPLHF.

This rearrangement joins TRBV7-2 to TRBJ2-6; D ambiguous. Germline loops: CDR1 SGHTA, CDR2 FQGNSA. The germline V and J ends were trimmed by 7 bases and 0 bases, with 7 bases remaining between them. This CDR3 is built from 14 residues. The CDR3 DNA reads as TGTGCCAGCACCCGACCCTCTGGGGCCAACGTCCTGACTTTC. Translating it yields CASTRPSGANVLTF.